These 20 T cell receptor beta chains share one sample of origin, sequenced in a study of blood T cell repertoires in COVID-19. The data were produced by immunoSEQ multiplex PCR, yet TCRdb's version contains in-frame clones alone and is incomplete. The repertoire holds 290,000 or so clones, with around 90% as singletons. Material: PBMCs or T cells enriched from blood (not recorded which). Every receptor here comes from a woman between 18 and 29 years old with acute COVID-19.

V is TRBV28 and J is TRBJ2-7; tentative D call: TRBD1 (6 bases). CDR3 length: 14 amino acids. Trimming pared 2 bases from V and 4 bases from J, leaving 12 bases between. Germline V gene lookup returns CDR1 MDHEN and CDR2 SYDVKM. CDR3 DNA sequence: TGTGCCAGCAGTTTAACCGGGACAAGTTACGAGCAGTACTTC. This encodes CASSLTGTSYEQYF.

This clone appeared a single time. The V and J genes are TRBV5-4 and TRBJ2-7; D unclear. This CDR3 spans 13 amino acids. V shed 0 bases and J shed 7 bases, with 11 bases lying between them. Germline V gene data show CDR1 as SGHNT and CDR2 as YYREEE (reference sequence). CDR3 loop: CASSLVDTMEQYF. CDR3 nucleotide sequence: TGTGCCAGCAGCTTGGTGGATACTATGGAGCAGTACTTC. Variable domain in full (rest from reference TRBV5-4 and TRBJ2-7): ETGVTQSPTHLIKTRGQQVTLRCSSQSGHNTVSWYQQALGQGPQFIFQYYREEENGRGNFPPRFSGLQFPNYSSELNVNALELDDSALYLCASSLVDTMEQYFGPGTRLTVT.

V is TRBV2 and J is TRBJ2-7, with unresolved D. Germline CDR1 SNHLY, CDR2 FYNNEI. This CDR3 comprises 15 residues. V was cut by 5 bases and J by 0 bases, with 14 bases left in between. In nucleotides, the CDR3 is TGTGCCAGCAGTTATCAAAGACTGAGCTCCTACGAGCAGTACTTC. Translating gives CASSYQRLSSYEQYF.

DNA of the CDR3: TGTGCAAGTATCGAGACTACCCGAAATGAGCAGTTCTTC. This translates into CASIETTRNEQFF. This sequence joins TRBV12-2 and TRBJ2-1; TRBD2 is the table's D call, not checked against the DNA. TRBV12-2 is shown as a pseudogene. The CDR3 is made up of 13 amino acids.

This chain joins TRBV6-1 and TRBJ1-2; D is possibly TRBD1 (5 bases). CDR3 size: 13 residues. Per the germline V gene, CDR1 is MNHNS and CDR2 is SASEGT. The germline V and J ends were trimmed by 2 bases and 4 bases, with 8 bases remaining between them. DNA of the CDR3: TGTGCCAGCAGTGAATTCAGGGCCTATGGCTACACCTTC. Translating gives CASSEFRAYGYTF.

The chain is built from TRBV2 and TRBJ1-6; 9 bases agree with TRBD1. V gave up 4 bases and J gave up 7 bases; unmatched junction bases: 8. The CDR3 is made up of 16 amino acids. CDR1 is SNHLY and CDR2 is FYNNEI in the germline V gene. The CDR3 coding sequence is TGTGCCAGCAGTGGACCGGGACAGGGCTCGAATTCACCCCTCCACTTT. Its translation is CASSGPGQGSNSPLHF.

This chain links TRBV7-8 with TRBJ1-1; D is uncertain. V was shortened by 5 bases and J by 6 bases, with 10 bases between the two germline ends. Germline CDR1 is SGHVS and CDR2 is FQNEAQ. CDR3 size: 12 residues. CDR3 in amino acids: CASSLSGAEAFF. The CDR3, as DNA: TGTGCCAGCAGCCTATCCGGGGCTGAAGCTTTCTTT.

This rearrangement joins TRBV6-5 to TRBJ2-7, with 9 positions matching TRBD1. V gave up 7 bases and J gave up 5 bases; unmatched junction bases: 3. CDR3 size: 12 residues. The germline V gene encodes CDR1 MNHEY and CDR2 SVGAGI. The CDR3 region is CASKQGANEQYF. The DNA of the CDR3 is TGTGCCAGCAAACAGGGGGCCAACGAGCAGTACTTC.

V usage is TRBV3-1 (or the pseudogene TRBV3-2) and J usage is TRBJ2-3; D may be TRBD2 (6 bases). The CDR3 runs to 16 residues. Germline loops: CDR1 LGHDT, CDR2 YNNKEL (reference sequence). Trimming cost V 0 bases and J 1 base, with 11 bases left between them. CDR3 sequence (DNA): TGTGCCAGCAGCCAAGATCCCGGCGGGGGCACAGATACGCAGTATTTT. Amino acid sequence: CASSQDPGGGTDTQYF.

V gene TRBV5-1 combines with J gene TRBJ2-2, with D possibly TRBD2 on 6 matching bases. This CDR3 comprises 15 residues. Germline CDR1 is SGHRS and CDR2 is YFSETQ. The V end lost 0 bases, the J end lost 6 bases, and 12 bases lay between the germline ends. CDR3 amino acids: CASSLGREVAGELFF. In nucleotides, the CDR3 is TGCGCCAGCAGCTTGGGGAGGGAAGTTGCCGGGGAGCTGTTTTTT.

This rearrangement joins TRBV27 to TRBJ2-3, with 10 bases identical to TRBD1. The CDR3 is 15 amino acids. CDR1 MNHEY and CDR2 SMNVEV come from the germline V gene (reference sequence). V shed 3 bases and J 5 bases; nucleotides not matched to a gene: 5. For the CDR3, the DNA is TGTGCCAGCAGTTTTCGGGACAGGGGAGTAGATACGCAGTATTTT. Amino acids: CASSFRDRGVDTQYF.

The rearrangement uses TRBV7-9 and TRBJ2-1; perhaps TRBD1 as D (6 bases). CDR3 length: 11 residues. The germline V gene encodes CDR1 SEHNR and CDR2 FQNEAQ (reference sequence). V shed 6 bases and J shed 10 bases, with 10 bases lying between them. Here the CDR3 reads CASSQGREQFF. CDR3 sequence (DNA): TGTGCCAGCAGTCAGGGGAGAGAGCAGTTCTTC. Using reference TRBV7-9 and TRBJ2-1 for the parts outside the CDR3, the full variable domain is DTGVSQNPRHKITKRGQNVTFRCDPISEHNRLYWYRQTLGQGPEFLTYFQNEAQLEKSRLLSDRFSAERPKGSFSTLEIQRTEQGDSAMYLCASSQGREQFFGPGTRLTVL.

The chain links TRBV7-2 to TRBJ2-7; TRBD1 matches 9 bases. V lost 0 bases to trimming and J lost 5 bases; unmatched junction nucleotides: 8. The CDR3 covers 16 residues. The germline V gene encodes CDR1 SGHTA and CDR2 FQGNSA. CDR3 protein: CASSLAYRTGVNEQYF. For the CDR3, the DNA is TGTGCCAGCAGCTTAGCCTACCGGACAGGGGTCAACGAGCAGTACTTC.

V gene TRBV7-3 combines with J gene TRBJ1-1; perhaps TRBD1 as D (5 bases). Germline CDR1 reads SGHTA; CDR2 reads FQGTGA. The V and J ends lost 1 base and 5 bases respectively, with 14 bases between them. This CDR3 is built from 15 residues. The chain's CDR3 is CASSLNVQGSTEAFF. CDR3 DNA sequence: TGTGCCAGCAGCTTAAATGTCCAGGGATCAACTGAAGCTTTCTTT.

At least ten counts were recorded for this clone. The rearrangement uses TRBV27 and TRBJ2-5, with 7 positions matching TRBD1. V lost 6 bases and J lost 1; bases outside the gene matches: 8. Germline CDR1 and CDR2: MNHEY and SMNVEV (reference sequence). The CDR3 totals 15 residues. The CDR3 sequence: CASRRQGRTQETQYF. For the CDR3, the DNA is TGTGCCAGCAGAAGACAGGGTAGGACCCAAGAGACCCAGTACTTC.

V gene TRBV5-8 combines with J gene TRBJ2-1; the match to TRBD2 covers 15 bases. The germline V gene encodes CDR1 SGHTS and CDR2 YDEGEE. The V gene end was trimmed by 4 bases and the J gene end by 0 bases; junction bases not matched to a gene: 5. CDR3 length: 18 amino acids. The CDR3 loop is CASSDGLAGGGSYNEQFF. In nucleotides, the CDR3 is TGTGCCAGCAGCGACGGACTAGCGGGAGGGGGCTCCTACAATGAGCAGTTCTTC.

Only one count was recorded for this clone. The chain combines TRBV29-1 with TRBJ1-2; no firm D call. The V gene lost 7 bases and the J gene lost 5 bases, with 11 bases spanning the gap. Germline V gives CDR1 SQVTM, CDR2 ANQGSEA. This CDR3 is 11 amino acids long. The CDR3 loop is CSASVSYGYTF. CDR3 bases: TGCAGCGCCTCGGTGTCATATGGCTACACCTTC.

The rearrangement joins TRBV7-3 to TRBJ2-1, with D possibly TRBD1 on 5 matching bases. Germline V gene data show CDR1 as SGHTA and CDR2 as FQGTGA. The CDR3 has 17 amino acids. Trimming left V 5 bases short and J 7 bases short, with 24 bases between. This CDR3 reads CASSLDLGRAGSNEQFF. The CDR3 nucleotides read TGTGCCAGCAGCCTGGATTTAGGCAGGGCCGGGTCGAATGAGCAGTTCTTC.

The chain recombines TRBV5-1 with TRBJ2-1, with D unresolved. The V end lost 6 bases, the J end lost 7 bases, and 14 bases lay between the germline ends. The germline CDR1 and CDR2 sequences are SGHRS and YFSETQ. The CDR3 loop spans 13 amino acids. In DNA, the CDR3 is TGCGCCAGCACCCCACTGTTGGAGAATGAGCAGTTCTTC. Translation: CASTPLLENEQFF.

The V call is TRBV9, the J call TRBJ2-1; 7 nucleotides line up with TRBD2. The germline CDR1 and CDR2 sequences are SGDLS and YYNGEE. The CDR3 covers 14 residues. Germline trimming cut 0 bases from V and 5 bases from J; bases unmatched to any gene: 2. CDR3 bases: TGTGCCAGCAGCGTAGCCGGGACTAACAATGAGCAGTTCTTC. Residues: CASSVAGTNNEQFF.